The T cell receptor beta chain under discussion was sequenced for a study of T-cell memory formation after mild COVID-19. This clonotype appeared a few times. Its antigen is still unknown. TCRdb used MiXCR to reprocess the 5' RACE reads, holding one entry per CDR3 protein. The sample records approximately 190,000 distinct CDR3 sequences, about 18% being singletons. The CDR3 spans 11 residues. Trimming removed 11 bases from V and 4 bases from J, with 8 bases in between. Looked up from germline, CDR1 is LGHDT and CDR2 is YNNKEL (reference sequence). The study, taken as a whole, reports: In second-wave clones peaking day 37, SARS-CoV-2 specificity remained unconfirmed.

Specimen: PBMCs or a T cell subset sorted from them (not recorded which). This receptor was obtained from an adult woman who had mild COVID-19 (a few samples of this study predate the infection). Cell type and time point are not known. The chain employs TRBV3-1 and TRBJ2-2; D may be TRBD1 (5 bases). The CDR3 nucleotides are TGTGCCTCGCAGGGCACCGGGGAGCTGTTTTTT. Translation: CASQGTGELFF.